The 14 T cell receptor beta chains in this list originate from one sample, sequenced in a study of blood T cell repertoires in COVID-19. This table comes from immunoSEQ multiplex PCR, and its TCRdb copy is limited to in-frame clones, with some not included. In the table there are 150,000 to 200,000 clones, about 89% of which are singletons. Material: peripheral blood. Source of these receptors: a man aged 18 to 35 who had recovered from COVID-19.

The genes are TRBV4-3 and TRBJ2-1; 10 bases line up with TRBD2. The CDR3 covers 18 residues. Germline V gene data show CDR1 as LGHNA and CDR2 as YSLEER. With 4 bases clipped from V and 4 bases from J, the junction kept 13 bases outside the gene matches. This CDR3 reads CASSPTPAGTSAYNEQFF. CDR3 nucleotides: TGCGCCAGCAGCCCTACACCCGCCGGGACTAGCGCTTACAATGAGCAGTTCTTC.

V is TRBV11-2 and J is TRBJ2-2, with 10 bases fitting TRBD1. The ends lost 6 bases at V and 6 bases at J; junction bases unmatched: 7. This CDR3 contains 15 residues. Germline V gives CDR1 SGHAT, CDR2 FQNNGV. CDR3 loop: CASSRWGQGPGELFF. CDR3 in DNA: TGTGCCAGCAGTCGGTGGGGACAGGGGCCCGGGGAGCTGTTTTTT.

The CDR3 protein is CASSLRGSTQYF. CDR3 sequence (DNA): TGTGCCAGCAGTTTAAGGGGAAGTACGCAGTATTTT. The rearrangement joins TRBV12-3 or TRBV12-4 to TRBJ2-3; possibly TRBD1 for D (5 bases). V was shortened by 2 bases and J by 8 bases, with 8 bases between the two germline ends. The CDR3 has 12 residues.

The chain uses TRBV10-3 and TRBJ2-5; a possible D gene is TRBD1 (6 bases). The CDR3 is 12 amino acids. The V gene lost 10 bases and the J gene lost 2 bases, with 11 bases spanning the gap. CDR1 and CDR2 (germline): ENHRY, SYGVKD. The CDR3 sequence: CASQGYQETQYF. In DNA form, the CDR3 reads TGTGCCAGCCAGGGGTATCAAGAGACCCAGTACTTC.

This chain joins TRBV30 and TRBJ2-5; tentatively, D is TRBD2 (5 bases). The CDR3 has 14 amino acids. Germline loops: CDR1 GTSNPN, CDR2 SVGIG (reference sequence). Trimming cost V 8 bases and J 6 bases, with 22 bases left between them. CDR3 residues: CAGRRAPGEKTQYF. The CDR3 bases are TGTGCCGGACGCCGGGCCCCCGGGGAGAAGACCCAGTACTTC.

CDR3 DNA sequence: TGTGCCAGCAGCCCGCGGATCTCCTACGAGCAGTACTTC. It specifies CASSPRISYEQYF. The chain links TRBV7-9 to TRBJ2-7; the D is unclear. From germline, CDR1 is SEHNR and CDR2 FQNEAQ (reference sequence). V was cut by 5 bases and J by 0 bases, with 8 bases left in between. This CDR3 is 13 amino acids long.

This chain joins TRBV9 and TRBJ1-2; 8 nucleotides align to TRBD1. Trimming cost V 0 bases and J 8 bases; bases outside gene matches: 6. In germline, CDR1 is SGDLS, CDR2 YYNGEE. The CDR3 sequence is 14 residues long. CDR3 nucleotide sequence: TGTGCCAGCAGCGTAGCAGGGGGCGCGGGAGGCTACACCTTC. Amino acid sequence: CASSVAGGAGGYTF.

This chain links TRBV10-3 with TRBJ2-5; 7 bases agree with TRBD2. The CDR3 sequence is 13 residues long. Trimming removed 0 bases from V and 5 bases from J; junction bases left unmatched: 0. The germline V gene has CDR1 ENHRY and CDR2 SYGVKD. Here the CDR3 reads CAISESGGETQYF. The DNA of the CDR3 is TGTGCCATCAGTGAGTCCGGGGGGGAGACCCAGTACTTC.

The V gene is TRBV28, the J gene TRBJ1-6; 7 nucleotides match TRBD1. The germline V gene has CDR1 MDHEN and CDR2 SYDVKM. CDR3 length: 15 amino acids. V trimming: 6 bases; J trimming: 5 bases; junction bases outside the gene matches: 7. The CDR3 DNA reads as TGTGCCAGCAGAAGTCGACAGGGAAATAATTCACCCCTCCACTTT. This codes for CASRSRQGNNSPLHF.

The rearrangement joins TRBV6-2 or TRBV6-3 to TRBJ1-5, with 8 bases aligning to TRBD1. V shed 1 base, J shed 0 bases, and the junction held 5 bases outside the gene matches. CDR3 length: 17 residues. The germline V gene has CDR1 MNHEY and CDR2 SVGEGT. CDR3 DNA: TGTGCCAGCAGTTACTTCCAGGGGGCGATTAGCAATCAGCCCCAGCATTTT. The encoded protein is CASSYFQGAISNQPQHF.

CDR3 sequence (DNA): TGCGCCAGCAGCTTCTCGACAGGGGCTAACTATGGCTACACCTTC. Its translation: CASSFSTGANYGYTF. V is TRBV5-1 and J is TRBJ1-2; 8 bases line up with TRBD1. CDR1 and CDR2 from the germline V gene are SGHRS and YFSETQ. V shed 2 bases, J shed 0 bases, and the junction held 3 bases outside the gene matches. This CDR3 contains 15 residues. Together with reference TRBV5-1 and TRBJ1-2, the CDR3 gives the full variable domain: KAGVTQTPRYLIKTRGQQVTLSCSPISGHRSVSWYQQTPGQGLQFLFEYFSETQRNKGNFPGRFSGRQFSNSRSEMNVSTLELGDSALYLCASSFSTGANYGYTFGSGTRLTVV.

The chain is built from TRBV14 and TRBJ1-5; 10 positions match TRBD1. The germline V gene encodes CDR1 SGHDN and CDR2 FVKESK. This CDR3 region has 19 residues. The ends lost 7 bases at V and 2 bases at J; junction bases unmatched: 17. The CDR3 DNA is TGTGCCAGCAACTTACCGGGACAGGGGCCCGGTGGATGCAATCAGCCCCAGCATTTT. It is translated as CASNLPGQGPGGCNQPQHF.

This clone was observed a few times. The chain combines TRBV25-1 with TRBJ1-5, with TRBD1 matching 7 bases. Losses at the gene ends were 1 base for V and 2 bases for J; bases not matched to a gene: 2. The CDR3 is 15 residues long. Germline CDR1 is MGHDK and CDR2 is SYGVNS. CDR3 loop: CASSEFGTGNQPQHF. The CDR3 DNA sequence: TGTGCCAGCAGTGAATTCGGGACAGGCAATCAGCCCCAGCATTTT.

The CDR3 DNA reads as TGTGCCAGCAGCCCAGGGGGCAGGGGCCCCTACGAGCAGTACTTC. Translated, it gives CASSPGGRGPYEQYF. The V and J genes are TRBV7-9 and TRBJ2-7, with 8 bases that match TRBD1. The CDR3 is 15 residues long. J lost 2 bases, V lost 5 bases, and 8 bases had no gene match. Per germline, CDR1 SEHNR and CDR2 FQNEAQ (reference sequence).